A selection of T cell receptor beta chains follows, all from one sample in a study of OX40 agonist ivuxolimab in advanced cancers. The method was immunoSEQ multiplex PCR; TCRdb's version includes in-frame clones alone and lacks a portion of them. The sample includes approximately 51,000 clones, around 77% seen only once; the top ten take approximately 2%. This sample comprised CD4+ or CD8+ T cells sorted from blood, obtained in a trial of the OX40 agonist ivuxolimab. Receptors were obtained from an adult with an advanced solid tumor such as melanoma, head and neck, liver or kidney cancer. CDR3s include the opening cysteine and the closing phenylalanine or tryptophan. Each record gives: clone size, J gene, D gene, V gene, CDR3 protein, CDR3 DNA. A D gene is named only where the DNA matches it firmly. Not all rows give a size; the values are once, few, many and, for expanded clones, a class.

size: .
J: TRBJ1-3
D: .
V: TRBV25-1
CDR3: CASSDSSGAGNTIYF
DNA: TGTGCCAGCAGTGACTCGTCTGGGGCTGGAAACACCATATATTTT

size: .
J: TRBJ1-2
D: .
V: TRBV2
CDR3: CASSETGTLGGGYTF
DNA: TGTGCCAGCAGTGAAACCGGGACACTCGGAGGAGGCTACACCTTC

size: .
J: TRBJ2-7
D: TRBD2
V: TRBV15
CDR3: CATSRELARAYEQYF
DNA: TGTGCCACCAGCAGAGAACTAGCGAGGGCCTACGAGCAGTACTTC

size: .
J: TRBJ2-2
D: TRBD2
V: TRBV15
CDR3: CATSRGGRVTGELFF
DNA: TGTGCCACCAGCAGAGGCGGGAGGGTCACCGGGGAGCTGTTTTTT

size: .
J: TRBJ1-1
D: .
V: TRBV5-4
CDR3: CASSRDSNTEAFF
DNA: TGTGCCAGCAGCCGAGACAGTAACACTGAAGCTTTCTTT

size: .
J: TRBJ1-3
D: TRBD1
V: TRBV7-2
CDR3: CASSRTGGLSGNTIYF
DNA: TGTGCCAGCAGCAGAACAGGGGGCCTCTCTGGAAACACCATATATTTT

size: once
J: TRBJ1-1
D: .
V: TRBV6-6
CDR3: CASVSHTEAFF
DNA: TGTGCCAGCGTCTCCCACACTGAAGCTTTCTTT

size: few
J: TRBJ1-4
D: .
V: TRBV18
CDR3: CASSPRAGGLEKLFF
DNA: TGTGCCAGCTCACCCCGAGCAGGCGGATTGGAAAAACTGTTTTTT

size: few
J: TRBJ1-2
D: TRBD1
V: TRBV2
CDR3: CASNRGGQGAHGYTF
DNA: TGTGCCAGCAACCGAGGGGGACAGGGGGCCCATGGCTACACCTTC

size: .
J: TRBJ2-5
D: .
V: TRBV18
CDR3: CASSPLAETQYF
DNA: TGTGCCAGCTCACCACTGGCAGAGACCCAGTACTTC

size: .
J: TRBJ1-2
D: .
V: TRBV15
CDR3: CATSRARDYGYTF
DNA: TGTGCCACCAGCAGAGCGAGGGACTATGGCTACACCTTC

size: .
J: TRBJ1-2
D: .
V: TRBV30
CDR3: CAWSLPLYGYTF
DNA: TGTGCCTGGAGTTTGCCCTTATATGGCTACACCTTC

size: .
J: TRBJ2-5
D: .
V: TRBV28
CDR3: CASSSLGEGARKTQYF
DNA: TGTGCCAGCAGTTCCCTTGGGGAGGGGGCTCGGAAGACCCAGTACTTC

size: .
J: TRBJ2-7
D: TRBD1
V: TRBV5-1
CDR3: CASSSLAGTGIYEQYF
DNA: TGCGCCAGCAGCTCACTCGCCGGGACAGGGATCTACGAGCAGTACTTC

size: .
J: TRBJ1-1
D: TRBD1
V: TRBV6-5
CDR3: CASSRQGWNTEAFF
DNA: TGTGCCAGCAGCCGACAGGGATGGAACACTGAAGCTTTCTTT

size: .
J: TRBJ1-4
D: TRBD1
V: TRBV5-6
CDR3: CASSFVGTGVEKLFF
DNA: TGTGCCAGCAGCTTTGTGGGGACAGGAGTTGAAAAACTGTTTTTT

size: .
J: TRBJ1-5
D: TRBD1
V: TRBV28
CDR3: CASSDRGRQPQHF
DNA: TGTGCCAGCAGTGACAGGGGGCGGCAGCCCCAGCATTTT

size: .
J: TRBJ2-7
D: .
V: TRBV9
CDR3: CASSVDTARHEQYF
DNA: TGTGCCAGCAGCGTTGACACGGCGCGGCACGAGCAGTACTTC